Listed below are T cell receptor beta chains from one sample, sequenced in a study of T cell responses to AZD1222 COVID-19 vaccine. Produced via immunoSEQ multiplex PCR; TCRdb's table is partial and in-frame only. The sample shows around 92,000 clones, roughly 90% of them seen only once. This material consisted of peripheral blood, taken on day 0 of AZD1222 vaccination. All receptors derive from an adult in good health. Each CDR3 is given with its conserved first and last residue. D genes are given only for firm matches. Expanded clones are given a class, and other clones once, few, many or no size at all.

J: TRBJ1-2
D: -
size: -
V: TRBV7-9
CDR3: CASSLYQTNYGYTF
DNA: TGTGCCAGCAGCTTGTATCAGACTAACTATGGCTACACCTTC

J: TRBJ1-6
D: TRBD1
size: -
V: TRBV9
CDR3: CASSAHLTGGRGSPLHF
DNA: TGTGCCAGCAGCGCGCACCTCACAGGGGGTAGAGGTTCACCCCTCCACTTT

J: TRBJ1-3
D: -
size: -
V: TRBV6-5
CDR3: CASSSMVDRGNTIYF
DNA: TGTGCCAGCAGTTCTATGGTGGACAGAGGAAACACCATATATTTT

J: TRBJ1-2
D: TRBD1
size: -
V: TRBV6-5
CDR3: CASRRDRGGYGYTF
DNA: TGTGCCAGCAGAAGGGACAGGGGTGGGTATGGCTACACCTTC

J: TRBJ1-2
D: TRBD1
size: -
V: TRBV4-3
CDR3: CASSQVDRSGGGYTF
DNA: TGCGCCAGCAGCCAAGTGGACAGGTCAGGGGGAGGCTACACCTTC

J: TRBJ1-5
D: TRBD1
size: -
V: TRBV27
CDR3: CASSLWAFGSDRGLPESPQHF
DNA: TGTGCCAGCAGTTTATGGGCCTTCGGTAGTGACAGGGGGCTGCCCGAATCGCCCCAGCATTTT

J: TRBJ2-5
D: -
size: once
V: TRBV6-2/TRBV6-3
CDR3: CASSWGHLETQYF
DNA: TGTGCCAGCAGTTGGGGTCACTTAGAGACCCAGTACTTC

J: TRBJ1-4
D: -
size: -
V: TRBV4-2
CDR3: CASLARETNEKLFF
DNA: TGTGCCAGCCTCGCCAGGGAGACAAATGAAAAACTGTTTTTT

J: TRBJ1-2
D: -
size: -
V: TRBV6-5
CDR3: CASSYSSGGSNYGYTF
DNA: TGTGCCAGCAGTTACTCGAGTGGCGGAAGCAACTATGGCTACACCTTC

J: TRBJ1-4
D: -
size: -
V: TRBV7-2
CDR3: CASSFFRGNLEKLFF
DNA: TGTGCCAGCAGCTTTTTCCGGGGCAATCTTGAAAAACTGTTTTTT

J: TRBJ1-5
D: -
size: -
V: TRBV9
CDR3: CASSSDSLYQPQHF
DNA: TGTGCCAGCAGTTCTGACTCCCTTTATCAGCCCCAGCATTTT

J: TRBJ1-3
D: -
size: -
V: TRBV12-3/TRBV12-4
CDR3: CASTTGPGNTIYF
DNA: TGTGCCAGCACTACAGGGCCTGGAAACACCATATATTTT

J: TRBJ2-5
D: -
size: -
V: TRBV21-1
CDR3: CASWSQSWNRGETQYF
DNA: TGTGCCAGCTGGTCGCAATCTTGGAACCGAGGCGAGACCCAGTACTTC

J: TRBJ1-5
D: -
size: -
V: TRBV5-5
CDR3: CASSLGLGADQPQHF
DNA: TGTGCCAGCAGCTTGGGGTTAGGGGCGGATCAGCCCCAGCATTTT

J: TRBJ1-2
D: TRBD1
size: -
V: TRBV15
CDR3: CATSREIEGTGVFHF
DNA: TGTGCCACCAGCAGAGAGATAGAGGGGACAGGGGTTTTCCACTTC

J: TRBJ2-7
D: TRBD2
size: -
V: TRBV18
CDR3: CASSRGARGGFHEQYF
DNA: TGTGCCAGCTCACGAGGGGCCCGGGGGGGCTTCCACGAGCAGTACTTC

J: TRBJ1-1
D: -
size: -
V: TRBV2
CDR3: CASSDGPRHTEAFF
DNA: TGTGCCAGCAGCGACGGCCCCCGTCACACTGAAGCTTTCTTT

J: TRBJ2-7
D: -
size: -
V: TRBV6-2/TRBV6-3
CDR3: CASSYRGFPYEQYF
DNA: TGTGCCAGCAGTTACCGGGGGTTCCCCTACGAGCAGTACTTC

J: TRBJ2-1
D: -
size: -
V: TRBV5-1
CDR3: CASSLDSNSYNEQFF
DNA: TGCGCCAGCAGCTTGGACAGTAACTCCTACAATGAGCAGTTCTTC

J: TRBJ1-3
D: -
size: few
V: TRBV28
CDR3: CASSLYGNTIYF
DNA: TGTGCCAGCAGTTTATATGGAAACACCATATATTTT

J: TRBJ1-3
D: -
size: once
V: TRBV6-5
CDR3: CASRADRFGNTIYF
DNA: TGTGCCAGCAGAGCCGACAGGTTCGGAAACACCATATATTTT

J: TRBJ1-1
D: TRBD1
size: -
V: TRBV4-3
CDR3: CASSQSPRQGMNTEAFF
DNA: TGCGCCAGCAGCCAATCCCCTCGACAGGGGATGAACACTGAAGCTTTCTTT

J: TRBJ2-6
D: -
size: once
V: TRBV6-6
CDR3: CASSYSKAGANVLTF
DNA: TGTGCCAGCAGTTACTCGAAAGCTGGGGCCAACGTCCTGACTTTC

J: TRBJ1-1
D: TRBD1
size: -
V: TRBV6-2/TRBV6-3
CDR3: CASSGQGQVEAFF
DNA: TGTGCCAGCAGCGGACAGGGACAGGTTGAAGCTTTCTTT

J: TRBJ1-6
D: TRBD1
size: few
V: TRBV25-1
CDR3: CASSETGRNSPLHF
DNA: TGTGCCAGCAGTGAGACAGGGCGTAATTCACCCCTCCACTTT

J: TRBJ2-5
D: -
size: -
V: TRBV2
CDR3: CASSDQETQYF
DNA: TGTGCCAGCAGCGACCAAGAGACCCAGTACTTC

J: TRBJ2-5
D: TRBD2
size: -
V: TRBV5-6
CDR3: CASSLAGAGETQYF
DNA: TGTGCCAGCAGCTTAGCGGGGGCTGGAGAGACCCAGTACTTC

J: TRBJ1-2
D: -
size: -
V: TRBV19
CDR3: CASRPAINYGYTF
DNA: TGTGCCAGTAGGCCAGCTATTAACTATGGCTACACCTTC